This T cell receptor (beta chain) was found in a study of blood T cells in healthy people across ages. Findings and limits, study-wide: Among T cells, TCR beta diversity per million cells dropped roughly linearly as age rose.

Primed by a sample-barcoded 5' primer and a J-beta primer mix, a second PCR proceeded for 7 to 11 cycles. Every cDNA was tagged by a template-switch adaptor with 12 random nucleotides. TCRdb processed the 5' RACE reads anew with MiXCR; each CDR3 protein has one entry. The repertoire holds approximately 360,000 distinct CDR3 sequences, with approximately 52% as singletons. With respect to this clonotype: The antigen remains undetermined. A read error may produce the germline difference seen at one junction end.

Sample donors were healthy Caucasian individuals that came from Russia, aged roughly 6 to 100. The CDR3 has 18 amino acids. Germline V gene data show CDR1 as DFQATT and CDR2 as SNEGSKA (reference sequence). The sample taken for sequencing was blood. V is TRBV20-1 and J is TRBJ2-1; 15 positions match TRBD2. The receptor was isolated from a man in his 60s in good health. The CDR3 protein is CSAGEGLAGGGFYNEQFF. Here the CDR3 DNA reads TGCAGTGCTGGAGAAGGACTAGCGGGAGGGGGGTTCTACAATGAGCAGTTCTTC.